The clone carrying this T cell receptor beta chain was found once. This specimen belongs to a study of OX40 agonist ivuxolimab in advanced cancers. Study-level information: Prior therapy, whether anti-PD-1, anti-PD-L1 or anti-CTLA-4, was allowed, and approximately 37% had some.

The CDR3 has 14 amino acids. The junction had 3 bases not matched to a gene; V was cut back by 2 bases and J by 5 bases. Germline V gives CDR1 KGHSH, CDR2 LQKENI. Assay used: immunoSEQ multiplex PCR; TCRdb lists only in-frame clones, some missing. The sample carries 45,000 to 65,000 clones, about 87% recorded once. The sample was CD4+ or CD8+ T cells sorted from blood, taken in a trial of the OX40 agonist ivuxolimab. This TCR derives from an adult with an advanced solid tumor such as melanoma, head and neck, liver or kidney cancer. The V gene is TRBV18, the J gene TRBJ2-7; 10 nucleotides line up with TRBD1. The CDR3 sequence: CASSPTTGGNEQYV. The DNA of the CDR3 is TGTGCCAGCTCACCAACGACAGGGGGCAACGAGCAGTACGTC.